The rows below give T cell receptor beta chains drawn from one sample of a study of blood T cell repertoires in COVID-19. The data were produced by immunoSEQ multiplex PCR, yet TCRdb's version contains in-frame clones alone and is incomplete. The sample has fewer than 600,000 clones; roughly 87% are singletons. Sequencing was carried out using peripheral blood. Receptors were obtained from a man between 18 and 35 years old with COVID-19, enrolled during active disease. Each CDR3 is given with its conserved first and last residue. D genes are given only for firm matches. The listing skips clone size in some rows; elsewhere it reads once, few, many or a size class.

DNA,CDR3,length,D,V,size,J
TGTGCCAGTAAAGGCAGGGAATTGGCTGGAAACACCATATATTTT,CASKGRELAGNTIYF,15,-,TRBV19,-,TRBJ1-3
TGTGCCAGGGGGGGACAGGGGCACCACGAGCAGTACTTC,CARGGQGHHEQYF,13,TRBD1,TRBV2,-,TRBJ2-7
TGTGCCAGCTACGGGTCAGTGAAAAATCAGCCCCAGCATTTT,CASYGSVKNQPQHF,14,-,TRBV6-4,few,TRBJ1-5
TGTGCTAGTGGTTTCGGGACTAGCTACAATGAGCAGTTCTTC,CASGFGTSYNEQFF,14,TRBD2,TRBV12-5,-,TRBJ2-1
TGTGCCAGCAGCCAAGATAGTGCAGATACGCAGTATTTT,CASSQDSADTQYF,13,-,TRBV3-1/TRBV3-2,-,TRBJ2-3
TGTGCCAGCAGCGTAGACGGGACTTCCACAGATACGCAGTATTTT,CASSVDGTSTDTQYF,15,-,TRBV9,-,TRBJ2-3
TGTGCCAGTAGTAGTCCGGGAGATCGTAGGAGGCCTTACAATGAGCAGTTCTTC,CASSSPGDRRRPYNEQFF,18,-,TRBV19,once,TRBJ2-1
TGTGCCAGCACCCTGAGGGGGGGGAATGAGCAGTTCTTC,CASTLRGGNEQFF,13,-,TRBV12-3/TRBV12-4,-,TRBJ2-1
TGTGCCAGCAGCCGGCTTAGCGCCTACGAGCAGTACTTC,CASSRLSAYEQYF,13,-,TRBV14,-,TRBJ2-7
TGTGCCAGCAGCTTGGGGAGCGGACCCTCCTACGAGCAGTACTTC,CASSLGSGPSYEQYF,15,-,TRBV5-4,-,TRBJ2-7
TGTGCCAGCTCCGGACAGGGACGGGATGGCTACACCTTC,CASSGQGRDGYTF,13,TRBD1,TRBV18,-,TRBJ1-2
TGTGCCAGCAGCTTAAAGGCCGGGACAGGGGGCACCAATCAGCCCCAGCATTTT,CASSLKAGTGGTNQPQHF,18,TRBD1,TRBV5-5,-,TRBJ1-5
TGTGCCAGCAGCTCCGGGACAGGGGGGGAGACCCAGTACTTC,CASSSGTGGETQYF,14,TRBD1,TRBV11-3,once,TRBJ2-5
TGTGCCTGCACCATACTAGCGGGAGTGGAGACCCAGTACTTC,CACTILAGVETQYF,14,TRBD2,TRBV30,-,TRBJ2-5
TGTGCCAGCAGTTTCAGCAGGGCAGGGGAGCAGTACTTC,CASSFSRAGEQYF,13,-,TRBV12-3/TRBV12-4,-,TRBJ2-7
TGTGCCAGCAGCACCAAGACTAGCGGGAGGGCCCATGAGCAGTTCTTC,CASSTKTSGRAHEQFF,16,TRBD2,TRBV5-4,-,TRBJ2-1
TGTGCCAGCAGTCCTGTAGGGACAGGGGAGTTCTTC,CASSPVGTGEFF,12,TRBD1,TRBV2,-,TRBJ2-1
TGTGCCAGCAGTGAAGTCAATGCCGGGGAGCTGTTTTTT,CASSEVNAGELFF,13,-,TRBV2,-,TRBJ2-2
TGTGCCTGGAGTGCCGGACAGCTTTATCAGCCCCAGCATTTT,CAWSAGQLYQPQHF,14,-,TRBV30,-,TRBJ1-5
TGCGCCAGCAGTGAGACGGGACAGATAAATTCACCCCTCCACTTT,CASSETGQINSPLHF,15,TRBD1,TRBV10-2,-,TRBJ1-6
TGTGCCAGCAGTCTACGCGGGGGGGAGCAGTACTTC,CASSLRGGEQYF,12,TRBD2,TRBV6-5,-,TRBJ2-7
TGTGCCAGCAGCCACCGACTAGCGGGGGAAGAGACCCAGTACTTC,CASSHRLAGEETQYF,15,TRBD2,TRBV7-6,once,TRBJ2-5
TGCGCCAGCGGAAGGGGGACCGTTTCCACCGGGGAGCTGTTTTTT,CASGRGTVSTGELFF,15,-,TRBV5-1,-,TRBJ2-2
TGCGCCAGCAGCCCCGGCGGGCAGGCGGCTCAGCCCCAGCATTTT,CASSPGGQAAQPQHF,15,-,TRBV5-1,few,TRBJ1-5
TGTGCCAGCAGCTTAGCGGAGCGGCGGGGGGAGCAGTACTTC,CASSLAERRGEQYF,14,TRBD2,TRBV7-8,few,TRBJ2-7
TGCGCCAGCAGCTTGCTAGGCAGGGGGTCTGGCACTGAAGCTTTCTTT,CASSLLGRGSGTEAFF,16,TRBD1,TRBV5-1,-,TRBJ1-1
TGTGCCAGCAGTTTGGAGGGCACTGAAGCTTTCTTT,CASSLEGTEAFF,12,-,TRBV12-3/TRBV12-4,once,TRBJ1-1
TGTGCCAGCTCCTCCGGGGGAGGGGATTCACCCCTCCACTTT,CASSSGGGDSPLHF,14,-,TRBV18,-,TRBJ1-6
TGTGCCAGCAGTTTATCGGAGGGGGCGTATAATTCACCCCTCCACTTT,CASSLSEGAYNSPLHF,16,TRBD1,TRBV27,-,TRBJ1-6
TGTGCCAGCAGTGAATCCTCCGGGACAGGGAACCCCTACGAGCAGTACTTC,CASSESSGTGNPYEQYF,17,TRBD1,TRBV9,-,TRBJ2-7
TGTGCCAGCAGAGTTTGGACAGGGGGCTTGGGGAGGGACACTGAAGCTTTCTTT,CASRVWTGGLGRDTEAFF,18,TRBD1,TRBV7-9,-,TRBJ1-1
TGTGCCAGCAGCTCTACAGGGGGAATGGCCTGGGGCACAGATACGCAGTATTTT,CASSSTGGMAWGTDTQYF,18,TRBD1,TRBV7-9,-,TRBJ2-3
TGTGCCAGCAGCGAGTGGGGACAGGAGTACTATGGCTACACCTTC,CASSEWGQEYYGYTF,15,TRBD1,TRBV7-2,-,TRBJ1-2
TGTGCCAGCAGCGAAGGAAGCCGGACACTCTACGAGCAGTACTTC,CASSEGSRTLYEQYF,15,-,TRBV11-2,-,TRBJ2-7
TGTGCCAGCAGCCGGGGACAGTCCGGGGAGCTGTTTTTT,CASSRGQSGELFF,13,TRBD1,TRBV12-3/TRBV12-4,-,TRBJ2-2
TGTGCCAGCAGCCCCCGAGGGGGACGCCGAACTGAAGCTTTCTTT,CASSPRGGRRTEAFF,15,-,TRBV28,-,TRBJ1-1
TGCGCCAGCAGCCAAGTCTATCCTAGCGGGAGTAAAGGGGGGACCGGGGAGCTGTTTTTT,CASSQVYPSGSKGGTGELFF,20,TRBD2,TRBV4-1,-,TRBJ2-2
TGTGCCAGCAGCTTAGCCTCAGTCAGGAACACCGGGGAGCTGTTTTTT,CASSLASVRNTGELFF,16,-,TRBV7-8,-,TRBJ2-2
TGCAGCGTCCGCGGGTTTTGGGGAGCTTTCTTT,CSVRGFWGAFF,11,-,TRBV29-1,-,TRBJ1-1
TGTGCCAGCAGTCCCCATAGCGCCTCCTACGAGCAGTACTTC,CASSPHSASYEQYF,14,-,TRBV6-6,-,TRBJ2-7
TGTGCCAGCAGTTTGAGGACAGGGGAAGAGACCCAGTACTTC,CASSLRTGEETQYF,14,TRBD1,TRBV27,-,TRBJ2-5
TGTGCCAGCAGTCCTACCCGAGACAGCTCCTACAATGAGCAGTTCTTC,CASSPTRDSSYNEQFF,16,-,TRBV7-9,-,TRBJ2-1
TGTGCCAGCAGCCATACTAGCGAAAGGGAGACCCAGTACTTC,CASSHTSERETQYF,14,TRBD2,TRBV4-2,-,TRBJ2-5
TGTGCGGGCAGCCTAGGGGACAGGGCCCCCTATTACAATGAGCAGTTCTTC,CAGSLGDRAPYYNEQFF,17,TRBD1,TRBV7-2,-,TRBJ2-1
TGTGCCAGTAGTATAGAGGCAGGGAGGCGCGAGCAGTACTTC,CASSIEAGRREQYF,14,-,TRBV19,-,TRBJ2-7
TGTGCCAGCAGCCTCCGGGACAGCTATGTCTATGGCTACACCTTC,CASSLRDSYVYGYTF,15,TRBD1,TRBV3-1/TRBV3-2,-,TRBJ1-2
TGTGCCACCGAGCTGAGACAGGGAAATTACAATGAGCAGTTCTTC,CATELRQGNYNEQFF,15,TRBD1,TRBV14,-,TRBJ2-1
TGTGCCAGTAAAGGGGTCGAGGCCGGGGAGCTGTTTTTT,CASKGVEAGELFF,13,-,TRBV19,-,TRBJ2-2
TGTGCCAGCAGCTCCGCTAGCTCTAGCGTCGGTCTGCAGTATTTT,CASSSASSSVGLQYF,15,-,TRBV7-9,-,TRBJ2-3
TGTGCCAGTAGCGGGGGGGCGAGGGGGTCTCAGCCCCAGCATTTT,CASSGGARGSQPQHF,15,-,TRBV19,-,TRBJ1-5
TGTGCCAGCAGCCCCCGGACAGGGCTTAGAGAGACCCAGTACTTC,CASSPRTGLRETQYF,15,TRBD1,TRBV9,-,TRBJ2-5
TGCGCCAGCAGCCCCCGAGGGGGTAATGAAAAACTGTTTTTT,CASSPRGGNEKLFF,14,-,TRBV5-1,once,TRBJ1-4
TGTGCCAGTACAACCCGGGGACAGGGAAGTTTGAATACGCAGTATTTT,CASTTRGQGSLNTQYF,16,TRBD1,TRBV19,-,TRBJ2-3
TGTGCCACCAGCAGAGGGGCGGGACAGGGGTTTCGCGAGCAGTACTTC,CATSRGAGQGFREQYF,16,TRBD1,TRBV15,-,TRBJ2-7
TGTGCCAGCAGCTTGTGGACTTTCACCTACGAGCAGTACTTC,CASSLWTFTYEQYF,14,-,TRBV5-6,-,TRBJ2-7
TGTGCCAGCAGCCCGGGACAGGGGGCTGGGGGCTACACCTTC,CASSPGQGAGGYTF,14,TRBD1,TRBV2,-,TRBJ1-2
TGTGCCAGCAGTCCGGGAGGCCTGAACACTGAAGCTTTCTTT,CASSPGGLNTEAFF,14,-,TRBV27,-,TRBJ1-1
TGTGCCAGTAGTATAGCCGGAGGGGCGAACACCGGGGAGCTGTTTTTT,CASSIAGGANTGELFF,16,-,TRBV19,-,TRBJ2-2
TGTGCCAGCAGCGAATCTCTAGCGGGGGGGCCGAGTGAGCAGTTCTTC,CASSESLAGGPSEQFF,16,TRBD2,TRBV6-4,-,TRBJ2-1
TGTGCCAGCAGTGAAAATATTGCGTACAATGAGCAGTTCTTC,CASSENIAYNEQFF,14,-,TRBV25-1,-,TRBJ2-1